The 10 T cell receptor beta chains in this list originate from one sample, sequenced in a study of T cell responses to AZD1222 COVID-19 vaccine (dated by TCRdb to the early 2020s). Per the publication, the time point label means: baseline before first vaccination. Per the publication, the treatment or condition label means: meningococcal conjugate vaccine given as trial control. The library was built by means of the immunoSEQ multiplex PCR assay. TCRdb re-hosts the immuneACCESS table, in-frame sequences only. Its copies lack some clones; in the studies checked, an unresolved V gene accounts for under half of them, and the cause for the rest is not known. The sample records over 150,000 clones, about 90% of which are singletons. Under 7% of the sample is in the top ten clones. This material consisted of peripheral blood, taken on day 0 of MenACWY control vaccination. Receptors originate from an adult in good health.

V gene TRBV4-3 combines with J gene TRBJ2-5, with D perhaps given as TRBD1 or TRBD2 (5 bases each). This CDR3 is built from 14 residues. The V and J ends lost 3 bases and 4 bases respectively, with 12 bases between them. CDR1 is LGHNA and CDR2 is YSLEER in the germline V gene. DNA for the CDR3: TGCGCCAGCAGCCAGGGACGGGCTGGAGAGACCCAGTACTTC. Amino acids: CASSQGRAGETQYF.

The chain couples TRBV30 to TRBJ1-4, with D possibly TRBD1 on 5 matching bases. CDR3 length equals 13 residues. Trimming took off 0 bases at V and 8 bases at J, with 10 bases between the two ends. The germline V gene has CDR1 GTSNPN and CDR2 SVGIG (reference sequence). CDR3 loop: CAWSVRRQEKLFF. The CDR3 bases are TGTGCCTGGAGTGTACGAAGACAGGAAAAACTGTTTTTT.

Details on this clone: Other nucleotide sequences in the sample specify the same CDR3. V usage is TRBV2 and J usage is TRBJ1-1, with TRBD1 matching over 8 bases. CDR1 is SNHLY and CDR2 is FYNNEI in the germline V gene. V shed 6 bases and J 4 bases; nucleotides not matched to a gene: 4. This CDR3 spans 13 amino acids. The CDR3 loop is CASSGQGGTEAFF. The CDR3 DNA follows: TGTGCCAGCAGCGGACAGGGAGGCACTGAAGCTTTCTTT.

This clone has just a few counts. The chain carries TRBV19 and TRBJ1-1, with 9 positions matching TRBD1. The CDR3 runs 15 residues. Losses at the gene ends were 4 bases for V and 3 bases for J; bases not matched to a gene: 6. Germline V gene sequence: CDR1 LNHDA, CDR2 SQIVND (reference sequence). CDR3 sequence reads: CASSTSDRGDTEAFF. The CDR3 nucleotides are TGTGCCAGTAGTACCTCGGACAGGGGAGACACTGAAGCTTTCTTT.

J is TRBJ1-5 and V is TRBV6-6; no definite D call. This CDR3 is built from 14 residues. CDR1 MNHNY and CDR2 SVGAGI come from the germline V gene (reference sequence). Trimming took 7 bases from V and 7 from J, leaving 17 bases between them. The DNA for the CDR3 is TGTGCCAGCACTCTCCACCCGTACGGCCAGCCCCAGCATTTT. It encodes CASTLHPYGQPQHF.

CDR3 loop: CSVDGTGIYNEQFF. The CDR3 DNA follows: TGCAGCGTTGACGGGACAGGGATTTACAATGAGCAGTTCTTC. The chain has TRBV29-1 and TRBJ2-1; 9 bases map to TRBD1. CDR1 is SQVTM and CDR2 is ANQGSEA in the germline V gene. The V segment lost 3 bases and the J segment 4 bases; nucleotides outside the gene matches: 4. This CDR3 comprises 14 residues.

The chain recombines TRBV28 with TRBJ1-3; D gene uncertain. Germline V lookup: CDR1 MDHEN, CDR2 SYDVKM. The CDR3 covers 14 residues. Trimming took 5 bases from V and 0 from J, leaving 8 bases between them. CDR3 region: CASSRGSSGNTIYF. The CDR3 DNA reads TGTGCCAGCAGTCGAGGGAGCTCTGGAAACACCATATATTTT.

The rearrangement uses TRBV6-2 or TRBV6-3 and TRBJ2-5, with D uncertain. Trimming took 5 bases from V and 4 from J, leaving 8 bases between them. Germline loops: CDR1 MNHEY, CDR2 SVGEGT. This CDR3 has 12 residues. CDR3 sequence (DNA): TGTGCCAGCAGTACAAACTCAGAGACCCAGTACTTC. Translated: CASSTNSETQYF.

Comment on this clone: This may be a read error, as it is one base from a much larger clone. The gene calls are TRBV6-1 and TRBJ1-5; possible D gene TRBD1, 5 bases. The CDR3 totals 13 residues. Germline-derived CDR1 and CDR2 are MNHNS and SASEGT. The ends were cut back, 3 bases at V and 7 bases at J, with 10 bases in the middle. For the CDR3, the DNA is TGTGCCAGCAGTGACAGGGTAGGCCAGCCCCAGCATTTT. Translated: CASSDRVGQPQHF.

CDR3 nucleotide sequence: TGTGCCAGCAGCGTAGATCGCGGGGCAGGGGGCATAAATTCACCCCTCCACTTT. The encoded protein is CASSVDRGAGGINSPLHF. This chain links TRBV9 with TRBJ1-6, with 8 nucleotides matching TRBD1. The germline gives CDR1 SGDLS, CDR2 YYNGEE. The CDR3 is 18 amino acids. With 0 bases clipped from V and 7 bases from J, the junction kept 12 bases outside the gene matches.